This TCR beta chain originates from a study of T cells in women clearing cervical HPV infection. Clones were sequenced by immunoSEQ multiplex PCR, and TCRdb holds only the in-frame ones, with some missing. The table for this sample gives tens of thousands of clones. As for this clone: The antigen is undetermined. The DNA ends 3 residues before the CDR3 does, and the rest of the CDR3 is filled in from the germline J gene.

Points from the study as a whole: CIN3+ cases had significantly higher TCR richness than controls; evenness did not differ.

This CDR3 spans 17 amino acids. Trimming cost V 3 bases and J 3 bases; bases outside gene matches: 14. The clonotype comes from a woman between 18 and 75 years old with a cervical HPV16 infection that either progressed to CIN3+ or cleared (not recorded which). The sequencing sample was made of blood buffy coat. This chain joins TRBV12-3 or TRBV12-4 and TRBJ2-7; TRBD2 matches at 7 bases. The CDR3: CASSFSWGGGVLYEQYF. CDR3 DNA, as far as it was read: TGTGCCAGCAGTTTTTCCTGGGGGGGTGGAGTTCTCTACGAG.